What follows are 27 T cell receptor beta chains derived from one specimen sequenced in a study of post-analysis software for immune sequencing data. Whole-study findings and limits: Higher frequency in patients than in controls was seen for about five TRBV segments, with TRBV5-6, TRBV5-1 and TRBV20-1 among them.

These receptors have no identified antigens. Unique molecular identifiers featured in each of the TCR beta cDNA libraries. TCRdb redid the calling of the PCR reads with MiXCR, one entry per CDR3 protein. Of hundreds of thousands of distinct CDR3 sequences in the sample, under 55% were seen once. The sequencing input was blood. The receptors derive from a girl aged 5-17 years with multiple sclerosis.

The CDR3 region is CAWGTGETNTGELFF. CDR3 coding DNA: TGTGCCTGGGGGACAGGAGAGACGAACACCGGGGAGCTGTTTTTT. The chain uses TRBV30 and TRBJ2-2, with 8 bases matching TRBD1. The trim removed 5 bases at V and 0 bases at J, leaving 5 bases unmatched. Per germline, CDR1 GTSNPN and CDR2 SVGIG (reference sequence). The CDR3 is 15 amino acids.

This clonotype was found once. The rearrangement links TRBV4-3 to TRBJ1-2; D unclear. The CDR3 totals 15 residues. Germline CDR1 is LGHNA and CDR2 is YSLEER. Trimming removed 1 base at V and 7 bases at J, with 16 bases between. CDR3 sequence (DNA): TGCGCCAGCAGCCAAGGTGTAGGGTTTGTTGGTGGCTACACCTTC. Translated: CASSQGVGFVGGYTF.

The V and J genes are TRBV29-1 and TRBJ1-1; D uncertain. With 4 bases removed from V and 3 bases from J, the gap between germline ends came to 6 bases. This CDR3 is built from 11 residues. The germline V gene encodes CDR1 SQVTM and CDR2 ANQGSEA. The CDR3 region is CSVGTDTEAFF. The CDR3 DNA reads TGCAGCGTTGGAACCGACACTGAAGCTTTCTTT. Full variable domain (outside the CDR3, taken from reference TRBV29-1 and TRBJ1-1): SAVISQKPSRDICQRGTSLTIQCQVDSQVTMMFWYRQQPGQSLTLIATANQGSEATYESGFVIDKFPISRPNLTFSTLTVSNMSPEDSSIYLCSVGTDTEAFFGQGTRLTVV.

The rearrangement links TRBV6-6 to TRBJ2-5; 10 nucleotides match TRBD2. V dropped 9 bases and J dropped 4; count of bases not matched to a gene: 5. Germline V gives CDR1 MNHNY, CDR2 SVGAGI (reference sequence). The CDR3 length is 13 residues. The CDR3 reads CASQRLAGETQYF. Written as DNA, the CDR3 is TGTGCCAGTCAGAGACTAGCGGGAGAGACCCAGTACTTC.

This clonotype has at least ten counts. The chain uses TRBV12-3 or TRBV12-4 and TRBJ1-5; perhaps TRBD1 as D (5 bases). V gave up 5 bases and J gave up 7 bases, with 12 bases separating them. CDR3 size: 13 residues. The CDR3 sequence: CASSLEGRQPQHF. CDR3 bases: TGTGCCAGCAGTCTCGAGGGGCGGCAGCCCCAGCATTTT.

The gene calls are TRBV28 and TRBJ2-1; 14 bases align to TRBD2. Trimming took 5 bases from V and 6 from J; bases not matched to a gene: 9. CDR3 length: 17 residues. Germline V lookup: CDR1 MDHEN, CDR2 SYDVKM. The CDR3 is CASSPTRLAGGPNEQFF. For the CDR3, the DNA is TGTGCCAGCAGTCCGACGAGACTAGCGGGAGGGCCCAATGAGCAGTTCTTC. The full variable domain, its missing parts supplied by reference TRBV28 and TRBJ2-1, is DVKVTQSSRYLVKRTGEKVFLECVQDMDHENMFWYRQDPGLGLRLIYFSYDVKMKEKGDIPEGYSVSREKKERFSLILESASTNQTSMYLCASSPTRLAGGPNEQFFGPGTRLTVL.

The rearrangement links TRBV24-1 to TRBJ2-1; D is unresolved. This CDR3 has 16 amino acids. V was pared by 5 bases and J by 4 bases, with 17 bases between. Germline CDR1 and CDR2: KGHDR and SFDVKD. Here the CDR3 DNA reads TGTGCCACCAGTGGTGGGGATGGGGTTGTATACAATGAGCAGTTCTTC. Its translation is CATSGGDGVVYNEQFF.

This chain links TRBV29-1 with TRBJ2-1; 10 bases are a match to TRBD1. CDR1 is SQVTM and CDR2 is ANQGSEA in the germline V gene. The ends lost 6 bases at V and 8 bases at J; junction bases unmatched: 10. This CDR3 has 14 amino acids. CDR3 DNA sequence: TGCAGCGTAGACGGGGACAGGGGATTCGATGAGCAGTTCTTC. The encoded protein is CSVDGDRGFDEQFF.

The chain couples TRBV5-5 to TRBJ2-3; D not certain. This CDR3 comprises 12 residues. CDR1 SGHKS and CDR2 YYEKEE come from the germline V gene (reference sequence). The V gene lost 1 base and the J gene lost 4 bases, with 4 bases spanning the gap. CDR3 in amino acids: CASSLIPDTQYF. The CDR3 nucleotides read TGTGCCAGCAGCTTGATACCAGATACGCAGTATTTT. Complete variable domain (other parts from reference TRBV5-5 and TRBJ2-3): DAGVTQSPTHLIKTRGQQVTLRCSPISGHKSVSWYQQVLGQGPQFIFQYYEKEERGRGNFPDRFSARQFPNYSSELNVNALLLGDSALYLCASSLIPDTQYFGPGTRLTVL.

The gene calls are TRBV20-1 and TRBJ2-4; D is uncertain. Germline CDR1 reads DFQATT; CDR2 reads SNEGSKA (reference sequence). V was cut by 3 bases and J by 13 bases, with 19 bases left in between. This CDR3 spans 13 amino acids. The CDR3 region is CSASRASYNEQYF. CDR3 in DNA: TGCAGTGCTAGTCGCGCGTCCTACAATGAGCAGTACTTC.

This clonotype was detected a few times. One junction end disagrees with the germline gene, perhaps due to a read error. This chain uses TRBV12-3 or TRBV12-4 with TRBJ2-7; D might be TRBD2 (6 bases). CDR3 size: 13 residues. CDR3 in DNA: TGTGCCAGCAGCGGGAGTCCCTCCCACGAGCAGTACTTC. Its translation: CASSGSPSHEQYF.

The genes are TRBV14 and TRBJ2-1, with D unclear. The germline CDR1 and CDR2 sequences are SGHDN and FVKESK. The CDR3 contains 14 residues. Trimming shortened V by 0 bases and J by 7 bases, and 10 bases separated the two germline ends. The CDR3: CASSQDTVWNEQFF. In DNA form, the CDR3 reads TGTGCCAGCAGCCAAGATACTGTCTGGAATGAGCAGTTCTTC.

This chain's CDR3 is CARGGRDRGDNEQFF. The CDR3 DNA sequence: TGTGCCAGAGGGGGCCGGGACAGGGGCGACAATGAGCAGTTCTTC. V and J are TRBV2 and TRBJ2-1; 10 positions match TRBD1. The trim removed 9 bases at V and 5 bases at J, leaving 10 bases unmatched. The germline CDR1 and CDR2 sequences are SNHLY and FYNNEI. This CDR3 has 15 residues.

The chain employs TRBV5-1 and TRBJ2-5; D is uncertain. Germline V lookup: CDR1 SGHRS, CDR2 YFSETQ. V was shortened by 4 bases and J by 5 bases, with 18 bases between the two germline ends. The CDR3 totals 15 residues. This chain's CDR3 is CASSLRSREIETQYF. The CDR3 DNA is TGCGCCAGCAGCCTGCGGAGCCGCGAAATCGAGACCCAGTACTTC.

The chain recombines TRBV12-3 or TRBV12-4 with TRBJ2-1; the match to TRBD2 covers 10 bases. The CDR3 covers 15 residues. Trimming removed 7 bases from V and 7 bases from J; junction bases left unmatched: 10. CDR3 region: CASTSRGSGRNEQFF. The DNA for the CDR3 is TGTGCCAGCACCTCGCGAGGTAGCGGGAGGAATGAGCAGTTCTTC.

The chain employs TRBV24-1 and TRBJ2-5, with 10 bases fitting TRBD2. Germline lookup yields CDR1 KGHDR and CDR2 SFDVKD. This CDR3 region has 13 residues. V was clipped by 4 bases and J by 11 bases; unmatched bases: 6. The CDR3 DNA reads as TGTGCCACCAGTGAATCCGGACTAGCGGAGCAGTACTTC. It specifies CATSESGLAEQYF.

This chain joins TRBV4-1 and TRBJ2-1, with D hard to call. CDR3 size: 14 residues. Trimming shortened V by 0 bases and J by 2 bases, and 5 bases separated the two germline ends. Germline CDR1 is MGHRA and CDR2 is YSYEKL. The CDR3 DNA reads TGCGCCAGCAGCCAAGAGCGGACCTACAATGAGCAGTTCTTC. It translates to CASSQERTYNEQFF.

The chain links TRBV10-3 to TRBJ2-3; D is undetermined. The V end was cut by 4 bases, the J end by 6 bases, with 5 bases between. Germline V gene sequence: CDR1 ENHRY, CDR2 SYGVKD. The CDR3 is 11 residues long. The DNA for the CDR3 is TGTGCCATCAGTGTGGCGGATACGCAGTATTTT. This translates into CAISVADTQYF.

The chain is built from TRBV3-1 and TRBJ1-1; no clear D. The CDR3 is 14 amino acids. The V end was cut by 4 bases, the J end by 4 bases, with 13 bases between. Germline V gene data show CDR1 as LGHDT and CDR2 as YNNKEL (reference sequence). CDR3 protein: CASSPKPRTTEAFF. The DNA for the CDR3 is TGTGCCAGCAGCCCGAAGCCAAGGACCACTGAAGCTTTCTTT.

The chain is built from TRBV7-9 and TRBJ1-2, with TRBD1 as a possible D gene (5 bases). From germline, CDR1 is SEHNR and CDR2 FQNEAQ (reference sequence). CDR3 length: 17 residues. Between the trimmed V and J ends, which lost 8 bases and 3 bases, there was a span of 25 bases. Here the CDR3 reads CASCQSPGRTSHYGYTF. DNA for the CDR3: TGTGCCAGCTGCCAGTCCCCGGGACGAACGTCTCACTATGGCTACACCTTC. Together with reference TRBV7-9 and TRBJ1-2, the CDR3 gives the full variable domain: DTGVSQNPRHKITKRGQNVTFRCDPISEHNRLYWYRQTLGQGPEFLTYFQNEAQLEKSRLLSDRFSAERPKGSFSTLEIQRTEQGDSAMYLCASCQSPGRTSHYGYTFGSGTRLTVV.

This sequence joins TRBV7-9 and TRBJ2-3; the match to TRBD1 covers 11 bases. CDR3 length: 16 residues. With V trimmed by 5 bases and J by 8 bases, 12 bases remained unmatched. Germline CDR1 and CDR2: SEHNR and FQNEAQ (reference sequence). CDR3 loop: CASSPPSGTGGRTQYF. CDR3 coding DNA: TGTGCCAGCAGCCCCCCATCGGGGACAGGGGGACGTACGCAGTATTTT.

J is TRBJ2-7 and V is TRBV2, with 9 bases fitting TRBD1. The germline CDR1 and CDR2 sequences are SNHLY and FYNNEI. The V and J ends lost 7 bases and 2 bases, in that order; junction bases with no gene match: 6. The CDR3 consists of 14 residues. The CDR3 coding sequence is TGTGCCAGCAACCCCGGGACAGGGCCCTACGAGCAGTACTTC. Its translation: CASNPGTGPYEQYF.

This chain joins TRBV5-1 and TRBJ2-1; 14 bases agree with TRBD2. Germline V CDR1 and CDR2: SGHRS, YFSETQ. CDR3 length: 15 amino acids. V gave up 3 bases and J gave up 9 bases; unmatched junction bases: 5. Here the CDR3 DNA reads TGCGCCAGCAGCTATGGGACTAGCGGGAGAAGTGAGCAGTTCTTC. Protein: CASSYGTSGRSEQFF.

The chain is built from TRBV7-2 and TRBJ2-7, with 10 bases fitting TRBD1. This CDR3 has 14 residues. J was trimmed by 6 bases and V by 5 bases; bases with no gene match: 7. Germline V lookup: CDR1 SGHTA, CDR2 FQGNSA. The CDR3 nucleotides are TGTGCCAGCAGCCTCGACAGGGGGCGAAGCGAGCAGTACTTC. It yields the protein CASSLDRGRSEQYF. Based on the CDR3 plus reference TRBV7-2 and TRBJ2-7, the full variable domain is GAGVSQSPSNKVTEKGKDVELRCDPISGHTALYWYRQSLGQGLEFLIYFQGNSAPDKSGLPSDRFSAERTGGSVSTLTIQRTQQEDSAVYLCASSLDRGRSEQYFGPGTRLTVT.

This chain links TRBV18 with TRBJ2-6, with unresolved D. Trimming pared 2 bases from V and 4 bases from J, leaving 12 bases between. CDR3 length equals 16 residues. Germline values: CDR1 KGHSH, CDR2 LQKENI. CDR3 nucleotide sequence: TGTGCCAGCTCACCATCCACAAGCTCCGGGGCCAACGTCCTGACTTTC. Its translation: CASSPSTSSGANVLTF. Looking up the rest from reference TRBV18 and TRBJ2-6 gives the full variable domain: NAGVMQNPRHLVRRRGQEARLRCSPMKGHSHVYWYRQLPEEGLKFMVYLQKENIIDESGMPKERFSAEFPKEGPSILRIQQVVRGDSAAYFCASSPSTSSGANVLTFGAGSRLTVL.

This sequence joins TRBV12-3 or TRBV12-4 and TRBJ2-7, with D possibly being TRBD1 (5 bases). The CDR3 has 14 amino acids. Deletions cut 2 bases from V and 6 bases from J, with 14 bases between. In nucleotides, the CDR3 is TGTGCCAGCAGTTTAAGTCGTCAGGGCCTCGAGCAGTACTTC. Translation gives CASSLSRQGLEQYF.

The V and J genes are TRBV7-3 and TRBJ2-7; D is possibly TRBD1 or TRBD2 (6 bases each). The CDR3 loop spans 14 amino acids. The V gene's germline CDR1 is SGHTA and CDR2 FQGTGA. The V and J ends lost 5 bases and 6 bases respectively, with 17 bases between them. CDR3 coding DNA: TGTGCCAGCAGCCCCAACAGGGAGGCTAGCGAGCAGTACTTC. This codes for CASSPNREASEQYF.